The TCR beta chain described here comes from a study of T cell repertoires in cytomegalovirus infection. Study-wide points: Based on cumulative public TCR beta family frequency, carriers of CMV plus the relevant HLA were identified. Clonotypes of TCR beta that were HLA-C-restricted and CMV-specific dominated the ex vivo response.

Worth noting for this clonotype: Its antigen is unknown.

Trimming took 7 bases from V and 4 from J, leaving 6 bases between them. Per the germline V gene, CDR1 is SNHLY and CDR2 is FYNNEI. The CDR3 has 11 amino acids. TCRdb re-called the reads through MiXCR, storing one row per CDR3 protein. Counted here are some 700,000 distinct CDR3 sequences, about 40% occurring once; the ten biggest clones make up 2.5% to 3%. The chain has TRBV2 and TRBJ2-3, with unresolved D. Sequencing was performed on PBMCs. The TCR was taken from a human donor in good health (CMV status not recorded). Some clones in this sample may be carry-over from other donors' samples. The CDR3 is CASIIPDTQYF. DNA of the CDR3: TGTGCCAGCATCATCCCAGATACGCAGTATTTT.